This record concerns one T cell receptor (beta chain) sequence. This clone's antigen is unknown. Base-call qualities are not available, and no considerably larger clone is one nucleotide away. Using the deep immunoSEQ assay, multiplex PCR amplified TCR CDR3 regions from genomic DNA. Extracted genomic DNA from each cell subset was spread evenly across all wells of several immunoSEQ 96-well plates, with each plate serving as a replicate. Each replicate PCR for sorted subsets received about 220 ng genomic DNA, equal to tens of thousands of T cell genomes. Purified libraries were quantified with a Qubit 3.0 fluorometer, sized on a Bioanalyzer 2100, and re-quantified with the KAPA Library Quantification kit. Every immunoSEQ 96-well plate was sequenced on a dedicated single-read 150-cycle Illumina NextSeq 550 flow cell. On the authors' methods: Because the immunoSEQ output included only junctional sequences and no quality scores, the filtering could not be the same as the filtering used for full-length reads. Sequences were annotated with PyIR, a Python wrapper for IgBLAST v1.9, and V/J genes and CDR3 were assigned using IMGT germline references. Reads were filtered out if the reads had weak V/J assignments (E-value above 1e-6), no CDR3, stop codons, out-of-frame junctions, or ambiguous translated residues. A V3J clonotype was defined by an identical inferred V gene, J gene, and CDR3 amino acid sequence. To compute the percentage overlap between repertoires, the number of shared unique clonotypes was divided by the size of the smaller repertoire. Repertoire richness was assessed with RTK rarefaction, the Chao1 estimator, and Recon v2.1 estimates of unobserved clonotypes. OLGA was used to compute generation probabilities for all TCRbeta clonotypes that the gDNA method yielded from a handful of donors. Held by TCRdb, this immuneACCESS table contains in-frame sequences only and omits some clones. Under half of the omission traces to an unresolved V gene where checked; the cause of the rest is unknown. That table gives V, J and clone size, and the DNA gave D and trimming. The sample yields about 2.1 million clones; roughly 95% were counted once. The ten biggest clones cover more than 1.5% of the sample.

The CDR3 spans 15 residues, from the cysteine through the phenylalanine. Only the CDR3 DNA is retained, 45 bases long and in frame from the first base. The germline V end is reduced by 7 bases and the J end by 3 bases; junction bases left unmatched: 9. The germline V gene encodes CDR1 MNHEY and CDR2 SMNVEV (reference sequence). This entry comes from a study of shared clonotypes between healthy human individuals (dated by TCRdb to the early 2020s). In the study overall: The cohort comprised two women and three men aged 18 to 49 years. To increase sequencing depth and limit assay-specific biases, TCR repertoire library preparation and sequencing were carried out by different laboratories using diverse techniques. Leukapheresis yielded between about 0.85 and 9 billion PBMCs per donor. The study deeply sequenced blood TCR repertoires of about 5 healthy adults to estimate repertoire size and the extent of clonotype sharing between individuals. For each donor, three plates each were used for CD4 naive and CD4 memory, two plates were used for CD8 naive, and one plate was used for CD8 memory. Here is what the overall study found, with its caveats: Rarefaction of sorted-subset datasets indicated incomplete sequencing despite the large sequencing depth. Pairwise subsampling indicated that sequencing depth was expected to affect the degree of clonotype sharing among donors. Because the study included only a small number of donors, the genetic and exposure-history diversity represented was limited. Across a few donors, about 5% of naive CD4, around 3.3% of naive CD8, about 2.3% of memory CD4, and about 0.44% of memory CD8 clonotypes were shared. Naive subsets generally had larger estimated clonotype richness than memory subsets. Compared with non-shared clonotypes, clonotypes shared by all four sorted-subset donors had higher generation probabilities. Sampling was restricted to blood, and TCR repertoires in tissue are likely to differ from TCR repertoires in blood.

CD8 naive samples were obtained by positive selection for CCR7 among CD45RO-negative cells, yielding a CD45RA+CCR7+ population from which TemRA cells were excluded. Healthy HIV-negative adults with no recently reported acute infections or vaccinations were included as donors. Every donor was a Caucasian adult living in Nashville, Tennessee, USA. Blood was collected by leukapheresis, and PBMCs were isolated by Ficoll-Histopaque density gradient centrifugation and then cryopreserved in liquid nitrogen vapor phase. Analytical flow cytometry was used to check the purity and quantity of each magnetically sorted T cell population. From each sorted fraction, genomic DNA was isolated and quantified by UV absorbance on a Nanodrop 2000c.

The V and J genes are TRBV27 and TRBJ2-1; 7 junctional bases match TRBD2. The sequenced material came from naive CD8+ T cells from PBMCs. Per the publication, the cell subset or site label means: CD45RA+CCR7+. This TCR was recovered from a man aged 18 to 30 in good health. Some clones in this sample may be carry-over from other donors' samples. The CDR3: CASTPGREYYNEQFF. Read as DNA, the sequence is TGTGCCAGCACTCCGGGGCGGGAGTACTACAATGAGCAGTTCTTC.